The TCR beta chain described here comes from a study of Ad26.COV2.S vaccination and SARS-CoV-2 variants. Study-level information: Ad26.COV2.S was injected intramuscularly once or twice, 56 days apart.

This clone was observed a few times. Its target is not known. TCRdb's copy holds only in-frame clones and misses some; the assay was immunoSEQ multiplex PCR. This table has 250,000 to 300,000 clones, about 89% appearing once. Study-level results: Possibly, TCR breadth and depth analyses underestimated total T cell responses.

This CDR3 region has 17 residues. Germline CDR1 and CDR2: MNHEY and SMNVEV (reference sequence). The junction had 13 bases not matched to a gene; V was cut back by 5 bases and J by 6 bases. Treatment reported: 19 received Ad26.COV2.S at low or high dose, single or two shots; 5 received placebo; per-sample allocation not given. Samples came from day 63 after the first vaccine or placebo injection. Based in Boston, the donor was an adult of 18-55 years. The TCR was taken from a person aged 18-60 years who received the Ad26.COV2.S COVID-19 vaccine or a placebo. Sequenced here: peripheral blood, sampled in a trial of Ad26.COV2.S vaccine versus placebo. V and J are TRBV27 and TRBJ2-1; TRBD2 agrees at 10 bases. This chain's CDR3 is CASSVPLGSGGGNEQFF. The CDR3 nucleotides are TGTGCCAGCAGTGTTCCCCTGGGGAGCGGGGGGGGCAATGAGCAGTTCTTC.